The 17 T cell receptor beta chains reported below all come from one sample, sequenced in a study of blood T cell repertoires in COVID-19. Some clones are missing from TCRdb's copy, which holds only in-frame ones; the method was immunoSEQ multiplex PCR. The top ten clones hold about 5.2% of a sample with fewer than 400,000 clones, roughly 89% of them seen once. Specimen: PBMCs or T cells enriched from blood (not recorded which). All receptors come from a man in his 60s who had recovered from COVID-19.

This clone appeared a single time. The chain recombines TRBV7-2 with TRBJ2-1; 13 bases agree with TRBD2. This CDR3 contains 17 residues. Losses at the gene ends were 5 bases for V and 5 bases for J; bases not matched to a gene: 9. The germline gives CDR1 SGHTA, CDR2 FQGNSA. The CDR3 coding sequence is TGTGCCAGCAGCACCAGGACTAGCGGGAGTATCCACAATGAGCAGTTCTTC. Its translation is CASSTRTSGSIHNEQFF.

The chain is built from TRBV7-9 and TRBJ2-2; D gene uncertain. This CDR3 comprises 14 residues. Germline CDR1 reads SEHNR; CDR2 reads FQNEAQ (reference sequence). V gave up 6 bases and J gave up 0 bases, with 8 bases separating them. CDR3 in DNA: TGTGCCAGCAGTAGACTGACGAACACCGGGGAGCTGTTTTTT. It encodes CASSRLTNTGELFF.

The rearrangement uses TRBV7-3 and TRBJ2-2, with D tentatively TRBD2 (5 bases). The germline V gene has CDR1 SGHTA and CDR2 FQGTGA. V was clipped by 7 bases and J by 1 base, with 10 bases between them. The CDR3 spans 14 residues. The CDR3, as DNA: TGTGCCAGCACGGCCGGGGTGAACACCGGGGAGCTGTTTTTT. Amino acid sequence: CASTAGVNTGELFF.

J is TRBJ1-1 and V is TRBV7-9, with 8 bases fitting TRBD1. The germline gives CDR1 SEHNR, CDR2 FQNEAQ (reference sequence). V lost 3 bases, J lost 5 bases, and 2 bases stayed unmatched. CDR3 length: 13 residues. CDR3 nucleotides: TGTGCCAGCAGCTTCCGGGACAGGACTGAAGCTTTCTTT. This translates into CASSFRDRTEAFF.

The chain joins TRBV24-1 to TRBJ1-1; 8 nucleotides line up with TRBD1. There are 17 residues in the CDR3. Trimming removed 5 bases from V and 1 base from J; junction bases left unmatched: 11. Germline CDR1 KGHDR, CDR2 SFDVKD. The CDR3 DNA follows: TGTGCCACCAGTGGAGAGGACGCCGGGACAGGGAACACTGAAGCTTTCTTT. Its translation is CATSGEDAGTGNTEAFF.

The J gene is TRBJ2-3, the V gene TRBV5-1, with TRBD2 as a possible D gene (5 bases). The CDR3 has 13 residues. V dropped 3 bases and J dropped 2 bases, with 7 bases sitting between them. Germline assignment: CDR1 SGHRS and CDR2 YFSETQ. The CDR3 here is CASSSGNTDTQYF. CDR3 coding DNA: TGCGCCAGCAGCTCCGGGAACACAGATACGCAGTATTTT. Drawing the rest from reference TRBV5-1 and TRBJ2-3, the complete variable domain is KAGVTQTPRYLIKTRGQQVTLSCSPISGHRSVSWYQQTPGQGLQFLFEYFSETQRNKGNFPGRFSGRQFSNSRSEMNVSTLELGDSALYLCASSSGNTDTQYFGPGTRLTVL.

The chain employs TRBV19 and TRBJ2-2; perhaps TRBD2 as D (6 bases). Germline CDR1 is LNHDA and CDR2 is SQIVND (reference sequence). V lost 7 bases and J lost 10, with 19 bases in between. This CDR3 has 14 amino acids. The CDR3 region has the DNA TGTGCCAGTACCCACCTGGGACTTCTCCCGGAGCTGTTTTTT. Translation gives CASTHLGLLPELFF. The entire variable domain, with the rest obtained from reference TRBV19 and TRBJ2-2, is as follows: DGGITQSPKYLFRKEGQNVTLSCEQNLNHDAMYWYRQDPGQGLRLIYYSQIVNDFQKGDIAEGYSVSREKKESFPLTVTSAQKNPTAFYLCASTHLGLLPELFFGEGSRLTVL.

The CDR3, as DNA: TGTGCCTGGAGTTCCGGGACAGGGAATTCACCCCTCCACTTT. Encoded protein: CAWSSGTGNSPLHF. V gene TRBV30 combines with J gene TRBJ1-6; the match to TRBD1 covers 9 bases. The CDR3 has 14 residues. Trimming removed 2 bases from V and 7 bases from J; junction bases left unmatched: 3. The germline V gene has CDR1 GTSNPN and CDR2 SVGIG (reference sequence).

The chain employs TRBV28 and TRBJ2-7; 7 bases are shared with TRBD1. The trim removed 3 bases at V and 2 bases at J, leaving 7 bases unmatched. Looked up from germline, CDR1 is MDHEN and CDR2 is SYDVKM. The CDR3 sequence is 15 residues long. This CDR3 reads CASSFRGTAAYEQYF. The CDR3 nucleotides read TGTGCCAGCAGTTTTAGAGGGACAGCCGCCTACGAGCAGTACTTC.

The gene calls are TRBV7-2 and TRBJ2-6, with 8 bases that match TRBD1. The V segment lost 5 bases and the J segment 0 bases; nucleotides outside the gene matches: 12. The CDR3 extends over 19 amino acids. Germline CDR1 is SGHTA and CDR2 is FQGNSA. The CDR3 loop reads CASSPPDRGRASGANVLTF. CDR3 DNA sequence: TGTGCCAGCAGCCCCCCTGACAGGGGCCGAGCCTCTGGGGCCAACGTCCTGACTTTC.

This clone has a single count. This chain joins TRBV29-1 and TRBJ2-3; D might be TRBD2 (5 bases). V was trimmed by 4 bases and J by 2 bases, leaving 7 bases between them. The germline V gene encodes CDR1 SQVTM and CDR2 ANQGSEA. This CDR3 region has 12 residues. The CDR3 sequence: CSVAEVTDTQYF. CDR3 sequence (DNA): TGCAGCGTTGCGGAGGTCACAGATACGCAGTATTTT.

The J gene is TRBJ2-1, the V gene TRBV5-1, with 8 bases that match TRBD2. This CDR3 is 15 amino acids long. The V segment lost 2 bases and the J segment 6 bases; nucleotides outside the gene matches: 7. CDR1 is SGHRS and CDR2 is YFSETQ in the germline V gene. The CDR3 sequence: CASSFPLAGRNEQFF. In nucleotides, the CDR3 is TGCGCCAGCAGCTTCCCCCTAGCGGGTCGCAATGAGCAGTTCTTC. Combining the CDR3 with reference TRBV5-1 and TRBJ2-1 gives the whole variable domain KAGVTQTPRYLIKTRGQQVTLSCSPISGHRSVSWYQQTPGQGLQFLFEYFSETQRNKGNFPGRFSGRQFSNSRSEMNVSTLELGDSALYLCASSFPLAGRNEQFFGPGTRLTVL.

The CDR3 reads CASSDSGGGNEQYF. The CDR3 bases are TGTGCCAGCAGTGACTCAGGGGGCGGGAACGAGCAGTACTTC. This chain connects TRBV2 to TRBJ2-7; 8 bases line up with TRBD1. V trimming: 3 bases; J trimming: 5 bases; junction bases outside the gene matches: 6. CDR1 and CDR2 (germline): SNHLY, FYNNEI. This CDR3 comprises 14 residues.

The chain combines TRBV28 with TRBJ2-2; no reliable D call. V was clipped by 1 base and J by 8 bases, with 5 bases between them. CDR1 and CDR2 from the germline V gene are MDHEN and SYDVKM. The length of the CDR3 is 12 residues. CDR3 sequence (DNA): TGTGCCAGCAGTTTATTTCCGGGGGAGCTGTTTTTT. Amino acid sequence: CASSLFPGELFF.

This clone was seen more than once but under ten times. The chain joins TRBV7-8 to TRBJ2-7; TRBD1 is a possible D gene (5 bases). Germline loops: CDR1 SGHVS, CDR2 FQNEAQ. The CDR3 totals 14 residues. Between the trimmed V and J ends, which lost 1 base and 3 bases, there was a span of 10 bases. The CDR3 loop reads CASSLEQVHYEQYF. The CDR3 nucleotides are TGTGCCAGCAGCTTAGAACAGGTCCACTACGAGCAGTACTTC.

This chain links TRBV7-2 with TRBJ2-3; 13 positions match TRBD2. Unmatched junction bases numbered 13, after V lost 5 bases and J lost 8 bases. This CDR3 region has 17 residues. In germline, CDR1 is SGHTA, CDR2 FQGNSA. Written as DNA, the CDR3 is TGTGCCAGCAGCGAGGGACTAGCGGGGCCGGCACAAGGTACGCAGTATTTT. Protein sequence: CASSEGLAGPAQGTQYF.

The rearrangement uses TRBV21-1 and TRBJ1-1; the D call of TRBD1 is as the table states it, not checked on the DNA. TRBV21-1 is a pseudogene segment. The CDR3 length is 17 residues. The CDR3 loop is CASSQRQGLEMNTEAFF. The CDR3 DNA sequence: TGTGCCAGCAGCCAGAGACAGGGACTGGAAATGAACACTGAAGCTTTCTTT.